The clone carrying this T cell receptor beta chain was seen a few times. The sample comes from a study of memory CD4+ T cells and cytomegalovirus serostatus. Study summary: Donors were healthy Belgian adults, under ten CMV seropositive and about 24 seronegative.

The method was immunoSEQ multiplex PCR; TCRdb's version includes in-frame clones alone and lacks a portion of them. In the table there are roughly 86,000 clones, about four fifths of which are singletons. The sort gate was single viable CD3+CD4+CD8-CD45RO+ cells for memory CD4+ T cells. V gave up 7 bases and J gave up 2 bases; unmatched junction bases: 10. CDR3 length: 16 residues. CDR1 is LNHDA, CDR2 SQIVND, per germline (reference sequence). The sequencing sample was made of memory CD4+ T cells from blood. The sequence derives from an adult in good health and CMV-seropositive. The chain employs TRBV19 and TRBJ1-5; 8 nucleotides align to TRBD1. In nucleotides, the CDR3 is TGTGCCAGTAAAGGCGGGGTACAGGGGGGCAATCAGCCCCAGCATTTT. It codes for CASKGGVQGGNQPQHF.